The 7 T cell receptor beta chains in this list originate from one sample, sequenced in a study of blood T cell repertoires in COVID-19. This table comes from immunoSEQ multiplex PCR, and its TCRdb copy is limited to in-frame clones, with some not included. The profile shows about 120,000 clones, approximately 87% of them singletons. The sequencing input was peripheral blood. Receptors originate from a man between 60 and 75 years old with acute or convalescent COVID-19.

V is TRBV7-2 and J is TRBJ1-5; 7 positions agree with TRBD1. Germline-derived CDR1 and CDR2 are SGHTA and FQGNSA. The length of the CDR3 is 16 residues. V lost 5 bases to trimming and J lost 3 bases; unmatched junction nucleotides: 10. CDR3 in amino acids: CASSQQGSGVNQPQHF. Written as DNA, the CDR3 is TGTGCCAGCAGCCAACAGGGGTCAGGAGTCAATCAGCCCCAGCATTTT.

The CDR3: CASSLEGSLAGGGSYEQYF. The CDR3 coding sequence is TGTGCCAGCAGCTTAGAGGGTTCTCTAGCGGGAGGCGGAAGCTACGAGCAGTACTTC. The gene calls are TRBV7-2 and TRBJ2-7, with TRBD2 matching 11 bases. With V trimmed by 1 base and J by 3 bases, 14 bases remained unmatched. This CDR3 has 19 amino acids. CDR1 is SGHTA and CDR2 is FQGNSA in the germline V gene.

The table lists this clone with a count of one. The chain is built from TRBV20-1 and TRBJ2-7, with D perhaps TRBD2 (6 bases). Deletions cut 3 bases from V and 4 bases from J, with 13 bases between. This CDR3 has 13 residues. CDR1 and CDR2 from the germline V gene are DFQATT and SNEGSKA (reference sequence). In nucleotides, the CDR3 is TGCAGTGCTAGTTCTCGGGAGAGGTACGAGCAGTACTTC. Translated: CSASSRERYEQYF.

This chain joins TRBV28 and TRBJ2-1, with 15 bases fitting TRBD2. Germline V lookup: CDR1 MDHEN, CDR2 SYDVKM. The CDR3 covers 16 residues. Trimming removed 10 bases from V and 6 bases from J; junction bases left unmatched: 10. CDR3 nucleotide sequence: TGTGCCACAGGGACTAGCGGGAGGCGGGGGGGCAATGAGCAGTTCTTC. This translates into CATGTSGRRGGNEQFF.

The chain has TRBV11-2 and TRBJ1-2, with 7 bases aligning to TRBD1. The CDR3 is made up of 13 amino acids. V lost 2 bases, J lost 8 bases, and 5 bases stayed unmatched. The germline gives CDR1 SGHAT, CDR2 FQNNGV. CDR3 DNA sequence: TGTGCCAGCAGCTTAAGCCTACAGGGGGGCTACACCTTC. Its protein product is CASSLSLQGGYTF.

This chain links TRBV12-3 or TRBV12-4 with TRBJ2-7; a possible D gene is TRBD2 (5 bases). The CDR3 length is 12 residues. V was trimmed by 3 bases and J by 3 bases, leaving 6 bases between them. The CDR3 nucleotides read TGTGCCAGCAGTTTCGAGGGCTACGAGCAGTACTTC. It is translated as CASSFEGYEQYF.

The chain recombines TRBV28 with TRBJ2-7; 13 nucleotides align to TRBD2. V lost 5 bases and J lost 0; bases outside the gene matches: 7. CDR1 MDHEN and CDR2 SYDVKM come from the germline V gene. This CDR3 is built from 17 residues. The CDR3 nucleotides are TGTGCCAGCAGTGAGTTGGGGACTAGCGGGACCTCCTACGAGCAGTACTTC. Translating gives CASSELGTSGTSYEQYF.